This T cell receptor beta chain is drawn from a study of blood T cell repertoires in COVID-19. Study in general: Acute-phase and convalescent COVID-19 samples originated in the United States, Italy and Spain.

Per the original data handling: Amplification with reference gene primers provided the estimates of nucleated cell counts. Method: immunoSEQ multiplex PCR; TCRdb's copy keeps in-frame clones and lacks some. V, J and clone size reflect that table, while D and trimming were determined from the DNA. The sample has 410,000 or so clones, about 89% seen once. Seattle's cohort entered during active infection and was followed longitudinally. The V and J ends lost 5 bases and 2 bases respectively, with 15 bases between them. CDR1 and CDR2 from the germline V gene are MDHEN and SYDVKM. The length of the CDR3 is 15 residues.

Sequenced: peripheral blood. The chain employs TRBV28 and TRBJ1-1, with a possible D match to TRBD1 (5 bases). The clonotype was recovered from a woman in her 40s with COVID-19, enrolled during active disease. CDR3: CASSAKGGANTEAFF. CDR3 bases: TGTGCCAGCAGTGCCAAGGGAGGGGCTAACACTGAAGCTTTCTTT.